These 32 T cell receptor beta chains were sequenced from one sample in a study of cytomegalovirus exposure and HLA in healthy donors. Using immunoSEQ multiplex PCR, the repertoire was profiled, and TCRdb retains in-frame clones only, with some absent. Found here are under 150,000 clones, roughly 86% of them singletons; the top ten hold approximately 8.7%. The sample consisted of PBMCs. These receptors were taken from a man between 18 and 35 years old in good health and CMV-seropositive.

This clone was found a few times. V usage is TRBV6-5 and J usage is TRBJ2-2, with D possibly matching TRBD2 (5 bases). The V end was cut by 0 bases, the J end by 1 base, with 9 bases between. Germline CDR1 is MNHEY and CDR2 is SVGAGI. The CDR3 covers 16 residues. The CDR3 region has the DNA TGTGCCAGCAGTTACTCGAGGCGGGTGAACACCGGGGAGCTGTTTTTT. This translates into CASSYSRRVNTGELFF.

The count of this clone is one. The rearrangement links TRBV5-4 to TRBJ2-1; D ambiguous. V lost 5 bases to trimming and J lost 3 bases, with 12 bases between them. CDR1 is SGHNT and CDR2 is YYREEE in the germline V gene (reference sequence). This CDR3 spans 14 amino acids. The CDR3: CASRTPSNYNEQFF. CDR3 nucleotide sequence: TGTGCCAGCAGGACTCCTTCAAACTACAATGAGCAGTTCTTC.

The chain recombines TRBV19 with TRBJ2-1, with 9 positions matching TRBD2. Per germline, CDR1 LNHDA and CDR2 SQIVND (reference sequence). Losses at the gene ends were 3 bases for V and 4 bases for J; bases not matched to a gene: 4. This CDR3 spans 15 amino acids. The CDR3 sequence: CASSMGTSRYNEQFF. The CDR3 DNA follows: TGTGCCAGTAGTATGGGGACTAGCAGATACAATGAGCAGTTCTTC.

The gene calls are TRBV13 and TRBJ1-1; D not certain. The CDR3 runs to 13 residues. Germline loops: CDR1 PRHDT, CDR2 FYEKMQ (reference sequence). The V and J ends lost 1 base and 4 bases respectively, with 7 bases between them. Here the CDR3 reads CASSLVRATEAFF. The CDR3 DNA is TGTGCCAGCAGCTTAGTGAGGGCCACTGAAGCTTTCTTT.

The genes are TRBV7-6 and TRBJ1-2; a possible D gene is TRBD1 (6 bases). V was shortened by 5 bases and J by 8 bases, with 18 bases between the two germline ends. Germline assignment: CDR1 SGHVS and CDR2 FNYEAQ. This CDR3 contains 14 residues. DNA of the CDR3: TGTGCCAGCAGCGCGCAAGGGGGGGCGGTCGGCTACACCTTC. Its translation is CASSAQGGAVGYTF.

This clone was picked up one time. The chain uses TRBV14 and TRBJ2-2, with 7 bases that match TRBD1. V shed 4 bases and J 0 bases; nucleotides not matched to a gene: 8. Germline V gene lookup returns CDR1 SGHDN and CDR2 FVKESK. The CDR3 sequence is 17 residues long. CDR3 residues: CASSPRDRAPNTGELFF. CDR3 nucleotides: TGTGCCAGCAGCCCGAGGGACAGAGCCCCGAACACCGGGGAGCTGTTTTTT.

This chain connects TRBV2 to TRBJ1-2; 7 nucleotides line up with TRBD1. The CDR3 contains 14 residues. Trimming removed 5 bases from V and 6 bases from J; junction bases left unmatched: 9. In germline, CDR1 is SNHLY, CDR2 FYNNEI. The CDR3 DNA sequence: TGTGCCAGCAGTTCCTTTGGCACAGGGGATGGCTACACCTTC. It specifies CASSSFGTGDGYTF.

V usage is TRBV29-1 and J usage is TRBJ1-1, with 8 positions matching TRBD1. Germline CDR1 is SQVTM and CDR2 is ANQGSEA. V gave up 3 bases and J gave up 4 bases; unmatched junction bases: 7. CDR3 length: 14 amino acids. CDR3 amino acids: CSVERQGASTEAFF. As DNA, the CDR3 is TGCAGCGTTGAGAGGCAGGGGGCATCCACTGAAGCTTTCTTT.

As DNA, the CDR3 is TGTGCCAGCAGCGTAGGTCCGGGACAGGGGTGGGACGAGCAGTACTTC. The encoded protein is CASSVGPGQGWDEQYF. The chain recombines TRBV9 with TRBJ2-7, with TRBD1 matching 10 bases. Looked up from germline, CDR1 is SGDLS and CDR2 is YYNGEE. V lost 0 bases, J lost 5 bases, and 8 bases stayed unmatched. This CDR3 has 16 residues.

The chain recombines TRBV5-1 with TRBJ2-5; 7 bases align to TRBD2. The CDR3 runs 13 residues. The ends lost 2 bases at V and 8 bases at J; junction bases unmatched: 6. Looked up from germline, CDR1 is SGHRS and CDR2 is YFSETQ. CDR3 region: CASSLAGRSTQYF. CDR3 sequence (DNA): TGCGCCAGCAGCTTAGCGGGGAGGAGCACCCAGTACTTC.

The J gene is TRBJ1-1, the V gene TRBV7-6; possible D gene TRBD1, 6 bases. Germline-derived CDR1 and CDR2 are SGHVS and FNYEAQ. The CDR3 spans 16 residues. Between the trimmed V and J ends, which lost 5 bases and 1 base, there was a span of 17 bases. The CDR3 nucleotides are TGTGCCAGCAGCCAGCCGACAGGACGGAGGAACACTGAAGCTTTCTTT. Its protein is CASSQPTGRRNTEAFF. The variable domain in full, completed from reference TRBV7-6 and TRBJ1-1, reads GAGVSQSPRYKVTKRGQDVALRCDPISGHVSLYWYRQALGQGPEFLTYFNYEAQQDKSGLPNDRFSAERPEGSISTLTIQRTEQRDSAMYRCASSQPTGRRNTEAFFGQGTRLTVV.

The rearrangement links TRBV6-5 to TRBJ2-3, with D uncertain. CDR1 and CDR2 from the germline V gene are MNHEY and SVGAGI. This CDR3 contains 13 residues. V lost 5 bases and J lost 5, with 11 bases in between. CDR3 DNA sequence: TGTGCCAGCAGTCACTACAGTAGAGATACGCAGTATTTT. As protein: CASSHYSRDTQYF.

V gene TRBV27 combines with J gene TRBJ1-5, with D possibly matching TRBD1 (6 bases). Between the trimmed V and J ends, which lost 3 bases and 2 bases, there was a span of 11 bases. CDR3 length: 15 amino acids. The germline gives CDR1 MNHEY, CDR2 SMNVEV (reference sequence). CDR3 DNA: TGTGCCAGCAGTTTTACAGGGAATGGCAATCAGCCCCAGCATTTT. Protein sequence: CASSFTGNGNQPQHF.

The rearrangement joins TRBV6-6 to TRBJ1-1; D is unresolved. Germline-derived CDR1 and CDR2 are MNHNY and SVGAGI (reference sequence). Between the trimmed V and J ends, which lost 10 bases and 2 bases, there was a span of 8 bases. CDR3 length: 11 amino acids. The CDR3 loop is CATEENTEAFF. Written as DNA, the CDR3 is TGTGCCACGGAGGAAAACACTGAAGCTTTCTTT.

The V gene is TRBV2, the J gene TRBJ2-2; 10 positions match TRBD2. Germline V gene sequence: CDR1 SNHLY, CDR2 FYNNEI. After removal of 10 bases from V and 5 bases from J, the junction contained 13 bases not matched to a gene. The CDR3 has 16 residues. The CDR3 coding sequence is TGTGCCACCAAGTTCGGGCTAGCGGGAGATACCGGGGAGCTGTTTTTT. Translating gives CATKFGLAGDTGELFF.

V usage is TRBV19 and J usage is TRBJ2-1; perhaps TRBD2 as D (6 bases). Germline V gene data show CDR1 as LNHDA and CDR2 as SQIVND (reference sequence). The ends were cut back, 4 bases at V and 0 bases at J, with 10 bases in the middle. This CDR3 contains 15 residues. CDR3 DNA: TGTGCCAGTAGTACATCCGGGAGCTCCTACAATGAGCAGTTCTTC. Protein product: CASSTSGSSYNEQFF. The whole variable domain, filled in from reference TRBV19 and TRBJ2-1, reads DGGITQSPKYLFRKEGQNVTLSCEQNLNHDAMYWYRQDPGQGLRLIYYSQIVNDFQKGDIAEGYSVSREKKESFPLTVTSAQKNPTAFYLCASSTSGSSYNEQFFGPGTRLTVL.

V is TRBV5-8 and J is TRBJ2-7; 10 nucleotides agree with TRBD1. Germline V lookup: CDR1 SGHTS, CDR2 YDEGEE. The CDR3 loop spans 15 amino acids. After removal of 4 bases from V and 3 bases from J, the junction contained 7 bases not matched to a gene. For the CDR3, the DNA is TGTGCCAGCAGCGCCGGCCGGGACAGGGGCTACGAGCAGTACTTC. It is translated as CASSAGRDRGYEQYF.

This chain joins TRBV19 and TRBJ1-5, with D possibly TRBD1 on 6 matching bases. The CDR3 contains 17 residues. V was trimmed by 8 bases and J by 0 bases, leaving 20 bases between them. Germline values: CDR1 LNHDA, CDR2 SQIVND (reference sequence). As DNA, the CDR3 is TGTGCCAGTCACCGGGACACCAACTCCTATAGCAATCAGCCCCAGCATTTT. It codes for CASHRDTNSYSNQPQHF.

This clone was recorded only once. The chain combines TRBV6-4 with TRBJ2-3, with TRBD2 identical over 14 bases. CDR3 length equals 15 residues. Germline V CDR1 and CDR2: MRHNA, SNTAGT. V lost 5 bases to trimming and J lost 4 bases; unmatched junction nucleotides: 2. Here the CDR3 reads CASSPTSGRADTQYF. CDR3 bases: TGTGCCAGCAGTCCGACTAGCGGGAGGGCAGATACGCAGTATTTT.

CDR3 nucleotides: TGTGCCAGCAGACAACCGGGTCTCCGAAATTTGAACACTGAAGCTTTCTTT. As protein: CASRQPGLRNLNTEAFF. The J gene is TRBJ1-1, the V gene TRBV7-9; the D is unclear. V lost 6 bases, J lost 0 bases, and 20 bases lay in between. Germline CDR1 reads SEHNR; CDR2 reads FQNEAQ (reference sequence). The CDR3 is made up of 17 amino acids.

This clone was recorded once. In DNA form, the CDR3 reads TGCGCCAGCAGCCCCCAAGCACAGGGCTACGAGCAGTACTTC. Encoded protein: CASSPQAQGYEQYF. The V call is TRBV4-1, the J call TRBJ2-7; D possibly corresponds to TRBD1 (6 bases). There are 14 residues in the CDR3. Germline V gene sequence: CDR1 MGHRA, CDR2 YSYEKL. V dropped 4 bases and J dropped 3 bases, with 13 bases sitting between them.

The chain couples TRBV30 to TRBJ2-2, with TRBD1 as a possible D gene (6 bases). V was clipped by 0 bases and J by 1 base, with 12 bases between them. The CDR3 runs to 16 residues. CDR1 is GTSNPN and CDR2 is SVGIG in the germline V gene (reference sequence). This chain's CDR3 is CAWSVRTVENTGELFF. Written as DNA, the CDR3 is TGTGCCTGGAGTGTACGGACAGTAGAGAACACCGGGGAGCTGTTTTTT.

This chain links TRBV6-1 with TRBJ1-6; D is uncertain. From germline, CDR1 is MNHNS and CDR2 SASEGT. CDR3 length equals 14 residues. The V and J ends lost 2 bases and 12 bases respectively, with 14 bases between them. DNA for the CDR3: TGTGCCAGCAGTGAATATATCGGGGAGGGACCCCTCCACTTT. This translates into CASSEYIGEGPLHF.

The chain has TRBV4-2 and TRBJ2-5, with TRBD2 identical over 10 bases. This CDR3 has 18 amino acids. Germline V lookup: CDR1 LGHNA, CDR2 YNFKEQ. The J segment lost 5 bases and the V segment lost 4 bases, leaving 16 bases of the junction unmatched. The CDR3 is CASSRSNGERGGRETQYF. CDR3 coding DNA: TGTGCCAGCAGCCGAAGTAATGGGGAGCGGGGGGGTCGGGAGACCCAGTACTTC.

The V gene is TRBV18, the J gene TRBJ1-2; TRBD1 matches 9 bases. The CDR3 is 15 residues long. With V trimmed by 2 bases and J by 7 bases, 8 bases remained unmatched. CDR1 is KGHSH and CDR2 is LQKENI in the germline V gene. In DNA, the CDR3 is TGTGCCAGCTCACCAAGAGCACAGGGGGCTGCTGGCTACACCTTC. Amino acids: CASSPRAQGAAGYTF.

CDR3 DNA: TGTGCCAGCAGTTACGGGGGGACAGGGGGCTGGGAGCCCCAGCATTTT. Its translation: CASSYGGTGGWEPQHF. The V call is TRBV7-9, the J call TRBJ1-5, with 12 bases lining up with TRBD1. The CDR3 consists of 16 residues. J lost 8 bases, V lost 6 bases, and 11 bases had no gene match. Germline CDR1 and CDR2: SEHNR and FQNEAQ (reference sequence).

The rearrangement joins TRBV19 to TRBJ1-1; D gene ambiguous. Trimming stripped 6 bases from V and 4 bases from J, with 12 bases between. Germline lookup yields CDR1 LNHDA and CDR2 SQIVND (reference sequence). CDR3 length equals 13 residues. This CDR3 reads CASRKGGSTEAFF. Here the CDR3 DNA reads TGTGCCAGTAGGAAGGGAGGAAGCACTGAAGCTTTCTTT.

V is TRBV10-2 and J is TRBJ2-1; 7 nucleotides align to TRBD2. J gave up 8 bases and V 7 bases, and 5 bases lay outside the gene matches. The CDR3 contains 12 residues. Germline values: CDR1 WSHSY, CDR2 SAAADI. CDR3 sequence reads: CASNGEGYEQFF. Here the CDR3 DNA reads TGCGCCAGCAACGGGGAGGGCTATGAGCAGTTCTTC.

The rearrangement links TRBV7-6 to TRBJ2-3, with 8 bases that match TRBD1. Germline lookup yields CDR1 SGHVS and CDR2 FNYEAQ. After removal of 3 bases from V and 4 bases from J, the junction contained 6 bases not matched to a gene. The CDR3 runs 15 residues. The CDR3 loop reads CASSFLQGDADTQYF. In nucleotides, the CDR3 is TGTGCCAGCAGCTTCCTACAGGGGGATGCAGATACGCAGTATTTT.

CDR3 in amino acids: CASSPSGFTEAFF. The DNA of the CDR3 is TGTGCCAGCTCACCATCGGGTTTTACTGAAGCTTTCTTT. V is TRBV18 and J is TRBJ1-1; D ambiguous. CDR1 KGHSH and CDR2 LQKENI come from the germline V gene. V was trimmed by 2 bases and J by 5 bases, leaving 9 bases between them. CDR3 length: 13 residues.

The rearrangement joins TRBV14 to TRBJ1-4, with unresolved D. Per germline, CDR1 SGHDN and CDR2 FVKESK. The CDR3 contains 15 residues. V was trimmed by 4 bases and J by 7 bases, leaving 16 bases between them. This CDR3 reads CASSLRTRVGEKLFF. For the CDR3, the DNA is TGTGCCAGCAGCCTTCGGACGAGGGTGGGTGAAAAACTGTTTTTT. Combining the CDR3 with reference TRBV14 and TRBJ1-4 gives the whole variable domain EAGVTQFPSHSVIEKGQTVTLRCDPISGHDNLYWYRRVMGKEIKFLLHFVKESKQDESGMPNNRFLAERTGGTYSTLKVQPAELEDSGVYFCASSLRTRVGEKLFFGSGTQLSVL.

V usage is TRBV29-1 and J usage is TRBJ2-1, with D perhaps TRBD1 (6 bases). The V end was cut by 4 bases, the J end by 4 bases, with 11 bases between. CDR1 and CDR2 from the germline V gene are SQVTM and ANQGSEA. The CDR3 has 13 amino acids. The CDR3 DNA reads as TGCAGCGTTGGGGGGCAGGGGTACAATGAGCAGTTCTTC. This gives the protein CSVGGQGYNEQFF.